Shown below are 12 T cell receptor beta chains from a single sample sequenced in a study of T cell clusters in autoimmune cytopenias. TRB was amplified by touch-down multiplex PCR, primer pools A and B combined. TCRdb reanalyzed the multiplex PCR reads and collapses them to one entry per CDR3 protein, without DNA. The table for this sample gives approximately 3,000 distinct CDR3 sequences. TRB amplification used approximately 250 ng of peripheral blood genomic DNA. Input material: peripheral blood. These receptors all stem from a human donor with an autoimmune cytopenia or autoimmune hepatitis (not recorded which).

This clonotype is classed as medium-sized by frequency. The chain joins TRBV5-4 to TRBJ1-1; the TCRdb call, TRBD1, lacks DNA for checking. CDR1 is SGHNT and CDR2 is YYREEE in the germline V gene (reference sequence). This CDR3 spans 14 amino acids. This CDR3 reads CASSYSANRGKPFF.

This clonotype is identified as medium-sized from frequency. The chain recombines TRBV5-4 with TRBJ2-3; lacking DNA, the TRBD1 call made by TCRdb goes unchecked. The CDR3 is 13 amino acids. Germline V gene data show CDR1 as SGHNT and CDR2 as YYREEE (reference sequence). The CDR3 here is CASRTWGADTQYF.

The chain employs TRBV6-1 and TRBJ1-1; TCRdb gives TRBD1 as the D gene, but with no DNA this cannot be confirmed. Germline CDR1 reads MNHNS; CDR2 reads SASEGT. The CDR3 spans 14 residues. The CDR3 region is CASRGPFGGTEAFF.

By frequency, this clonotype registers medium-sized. The CDR3 reads CASSLAGTSGGFEQFF. This chain links TRBV6-2 or TRBV6-3 with TRBJ2-1; TCRdb indicates TRBD2, and absent DNA this call remains unverified. Germline CDR1 is MNHEY and CDR2 is SVGEGT. The CDR3 has 16 residues.

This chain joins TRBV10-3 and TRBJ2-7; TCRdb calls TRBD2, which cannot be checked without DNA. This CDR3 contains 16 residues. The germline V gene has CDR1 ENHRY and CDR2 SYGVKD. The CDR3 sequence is CAISEFLIPVTYEQYF.

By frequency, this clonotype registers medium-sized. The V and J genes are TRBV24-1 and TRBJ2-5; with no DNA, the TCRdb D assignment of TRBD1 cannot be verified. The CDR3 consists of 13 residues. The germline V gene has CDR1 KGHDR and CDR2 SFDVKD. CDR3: CATSDYREETQYF.

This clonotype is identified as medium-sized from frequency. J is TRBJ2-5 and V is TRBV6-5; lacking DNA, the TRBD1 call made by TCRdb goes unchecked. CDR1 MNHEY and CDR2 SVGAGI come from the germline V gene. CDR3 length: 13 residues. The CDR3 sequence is CASSYSGTQTQYF.

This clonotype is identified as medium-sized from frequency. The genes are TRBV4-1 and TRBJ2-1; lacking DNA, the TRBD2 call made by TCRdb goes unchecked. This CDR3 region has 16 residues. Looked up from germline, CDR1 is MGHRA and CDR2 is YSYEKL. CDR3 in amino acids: CASSQHGTSGDNEQFF.

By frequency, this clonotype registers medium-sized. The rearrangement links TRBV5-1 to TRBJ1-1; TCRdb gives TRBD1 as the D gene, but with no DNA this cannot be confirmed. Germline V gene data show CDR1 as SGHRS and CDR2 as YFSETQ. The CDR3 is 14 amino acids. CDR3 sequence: CASAPVHLNTEAFF.

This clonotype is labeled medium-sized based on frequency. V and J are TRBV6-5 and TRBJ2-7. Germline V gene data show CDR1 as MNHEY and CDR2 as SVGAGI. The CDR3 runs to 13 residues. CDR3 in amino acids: CASIPRGGYEQYF.

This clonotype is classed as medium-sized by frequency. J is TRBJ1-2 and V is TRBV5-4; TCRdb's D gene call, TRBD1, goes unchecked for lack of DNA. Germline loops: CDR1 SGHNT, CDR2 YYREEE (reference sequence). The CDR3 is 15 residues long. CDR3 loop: CASSLEGPSNYGYTF.

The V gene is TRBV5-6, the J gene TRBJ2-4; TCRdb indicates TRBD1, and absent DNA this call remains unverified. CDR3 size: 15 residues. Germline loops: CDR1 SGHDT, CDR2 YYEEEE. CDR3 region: CASRNLRAGINIQYF. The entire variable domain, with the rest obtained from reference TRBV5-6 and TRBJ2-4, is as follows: DAGVTQSPTHLIKTRGQQVTLRCSPKSGHDTVSWYQQALGQGPQFIFQYYEEEERQRGNFPDRFSGHQFPNYSSELNVNALLLGDSALYLCASRNLRAGINIQYFGAGTRLSVL.